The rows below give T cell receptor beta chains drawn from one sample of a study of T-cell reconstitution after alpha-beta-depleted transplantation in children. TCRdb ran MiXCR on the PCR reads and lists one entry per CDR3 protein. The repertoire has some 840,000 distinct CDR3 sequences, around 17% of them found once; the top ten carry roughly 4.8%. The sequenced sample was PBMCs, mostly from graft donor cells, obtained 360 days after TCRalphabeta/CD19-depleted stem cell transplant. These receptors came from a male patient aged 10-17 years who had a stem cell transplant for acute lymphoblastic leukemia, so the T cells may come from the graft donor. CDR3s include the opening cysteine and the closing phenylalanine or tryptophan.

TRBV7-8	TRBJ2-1	CASSYPGGLAGPAYNEQFF
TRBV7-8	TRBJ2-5	CASSSLAGTLGETQYF
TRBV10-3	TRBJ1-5	CAISESGLGQPQHF
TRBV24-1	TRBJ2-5	CATRGWGQETQYF
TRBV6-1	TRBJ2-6	CASRQEPYSGANVLTF
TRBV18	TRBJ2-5	CASSPLDTRETQYF
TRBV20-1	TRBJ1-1	CSAIGGAGTEAFF
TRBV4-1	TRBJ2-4	CASSQDPFSGTSQYF
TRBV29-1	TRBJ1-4	CSVTRDRGEKLFF
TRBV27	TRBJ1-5	CASSLPGQPQHF
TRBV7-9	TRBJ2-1	CASSLEQVGAEQFF
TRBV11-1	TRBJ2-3	CASSLVATSGRFADTQYF
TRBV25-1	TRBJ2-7	CASRGRVDEQYF
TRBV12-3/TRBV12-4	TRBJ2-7	CASSWDLEQYF
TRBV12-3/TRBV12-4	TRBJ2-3	CASSQYRGGNTDTQYF
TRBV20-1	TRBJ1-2	CSASRQGGGYTF
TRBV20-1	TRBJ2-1	CSAIPGLAGGRGYNEQFF
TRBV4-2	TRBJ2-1	CASSQDGGGTPQFF
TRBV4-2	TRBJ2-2	CASSRRVGVGKTNTGELFF
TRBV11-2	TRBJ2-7	CASSLVGPAYEQYF
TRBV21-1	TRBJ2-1	CASSPRTRVPPSSYNEQFF
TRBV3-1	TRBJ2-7	CASSKMAGTAYEQYF
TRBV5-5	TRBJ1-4	CASSIESGTYYEKLFF
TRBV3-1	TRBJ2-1	CASGRRSAYNEQFF
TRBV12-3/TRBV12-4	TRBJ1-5	CASSPGQGHASQPQHF
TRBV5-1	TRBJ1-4	CASSRTGPQEKLFF
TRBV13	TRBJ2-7	CASRDGRGSYEQYF
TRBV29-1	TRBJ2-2	CSVAGEQGAKEGGELFF
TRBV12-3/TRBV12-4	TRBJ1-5	CASSLNQGGRQPQHF
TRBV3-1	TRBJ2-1	CASSQEVRLEQFF
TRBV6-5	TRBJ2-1	CASSYSLQGPNEQFF
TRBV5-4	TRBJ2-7	CASSFLGWAGLREAGTGSSYEQYF
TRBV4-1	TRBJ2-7	CASSQPGLAAYEQYF
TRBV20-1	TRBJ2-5	CSASFQLETQYF
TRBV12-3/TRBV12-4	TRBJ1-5	CASSLQGASNQPQHF
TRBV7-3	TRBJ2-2	CASSLMTTGELFF
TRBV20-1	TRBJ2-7	CSTGGQGPEQYF
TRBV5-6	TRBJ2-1	CASSSSADNEQFF
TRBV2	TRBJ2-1	CASKREKGNEQFF
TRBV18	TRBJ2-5	CASSTGTGSTQYF
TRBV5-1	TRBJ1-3	CASSFEGTVHF
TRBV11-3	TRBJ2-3	CASSRGRVGTDTQYF
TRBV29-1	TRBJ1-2	CSAGDGGGIGGYTF
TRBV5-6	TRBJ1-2	CASSLFGTGGDRGYTF
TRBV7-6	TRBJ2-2	CASSSLGQPTGELFF
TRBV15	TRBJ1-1	CATSWSGLYGGGNTEAFF